The T cell receptor (beta chain) described here comes from a study of control samples from healthy donors and cancer patients. Profiled with immunoSEQ multiplex PCR; TCRdb holds only in-frame clones, not every one. The sample consists of about 86,000 clones, 93% of them appearing once. This CDR3 contains 16 residues. Germline assignment: CDR1 LNHDA and CDR2 SQIVND (reference sequence). V shed 2 bases, J shed 4 bases, and the junction held 5 bases outside the gene matches. The chain links TRBV19 to TRBJ2-2, with 9 nucleotides matching TRBD2. The sequenced sample was blood. The receptor was isolated from a woman in her twenties or thirties in good health. The CDR3 sequence is CASSIRSGRFTGELFF. CDR3 coding DNA: TGTGCCAGTAGTATAAGGAGCGGGAGGTTCACCGGGGAGCTGTTTTTT. The whole variable domain, remainder taken from reference TRBV19 and TRBJ2-2, is DGGITQSPKYLFRKEGQNVTLSCEQNLNHDAMYWYRQDPGQGLRLIYYSQIVNDFQKGDIAEGYSVSREKKESFPLTVTSAQKNPTAFYLCASSIRSGRFTGELFFGEGSRLTVL.